This is a list of T cell receptor beta chains from one sample in a study of blood T cell repertoires in COVID-19. TCRdb keeps only in-frame clones here, not all; method: immunoSEQ multiplex PCR. The data show hundreds of thousands of clones, about 90% seen once. The sequencing sample was made of PBMCs or T cells enriched from blood (not recorded which). All receptors derive from a man between 35 and 55 years old in a cohort exposed to, infected with or recovered from COVID-19 (not recorded which). CDR3s include the opening cysteine and the closing phenylalanine or tryptophan.

V	length	J	CDR3
TRBV7-2	14	TRBJ1-3	CASSFGGTGNTIYF
TRBV7-2	15	TRBJ1-4	CASSLVGGVGEKLFF
TRBV15	17	TRBJ2-3	CATRDITRGRTTDTQYF
TRBV19	15	TRBJ1-5	CASNATPHRGEAQHF
TRBV10-1	12	TRBJ1-4	CASGGANEKLFF
TRBV5-1	13	TRBJ2-1	CASSLSLEGEQFF
TRBV7-2	16	TRBJ1-1	CASSLRQNRGAAEAFF
TRBV28	15	TRBJ2-7	CASSFLGTLRAEQYF
TRBV25-1	14	TRBJ2-5	CASSDTTGRETQYF
TRBV27	12	TRBJ2-7	CASSFRGYEQYF
TRBV5-1	16	TRBJ2-3	CASSLEAGGTADTQYF